The text below deals with one T cell receptor (beta chain). Its cognate antigen is unknown. V gave up 5 bases and J gave up 0 bases; unmatched junction bases: 5. CDR3 size: 15 residues. CDR1 is SGDLS, CDR2 YYNGEE, per germline. This specimen comes from a study of beta chain features in type 1 diabetes. What was sequenced were expressed TCRB transcripts, since all of the isolated RNA had been reverse transcribed. Clones were read by immunoSEQ multiplex PCR, and TCRdb kept only the in-frame ones, dropping some. This table has tens of thousands of clones, 30% to 35% appearing once. The study, taken as a whole, reports: Whether TCRB rearrangement is influenced by HLA type went unresolved here. In cDNA sequencing, cells with high TCR expression could be over-represented.

The sequencing sample was made of stem cell memory CD4+ T cells from blood. The V and J genes are TRBV9 and TRBJ1-5, with TRBD1 matching over 7 bases. This receptor was taken from a woman aged 18-35 years in good health. As DNA, the CDR3 is TGTGCCAGCAGTGACAGGGTGGATAGCAATCAGCCCCAGCATTTT. Translated: CASSDRVDSNQPQHF.